This passage covers 18 T cell receptor beta chains from one sample sequenced in a study of patients and donors after allogeneic stem cell transplantation. TCRdb ran MiXCR on the RT-PCR reads and lists one entry per CDR3 protein. The table has 150,000 to 200,000 distinct CDR3 sequences, roughly 40% seen once; the top ten hold 33%. The material sequenced was blood, either unsorted or a sorted T cell fraction (not recorded which). The receptors were gathered from a human donor who was either an allogeneic HSCT recipient or a stem cell or donor lymphocyte infusion donor (not recorded which). It is not recorded whose cells these are; they may come from a transplant donor.

This chain joins TRBV9 and TRBJ1-1, with D hard to call. V dropped 4 bases and J dropped 1 base, with 17 bases sitting between them. The length of the CDR3 is 16 residues. CDR1 and CDR2 (germline): SGDLS, YYNGEE. The CDR3 spells CASSPSKLSANTEAFF. The CDR3 region has the DNA TGTGCCAGCAGCCCATCAAAGCTGAGTGCGAACACTGAAGCTTTCTTT.

This clonotype was seen a few times. V is TRBV12-3 or TRBV12-4 and J is TRBJ2-7; no clear D gene. Between the trimmed V and J ends, which lost 3 bases and 0 bases, there was a span of 12 bases. The CDR3 has 15 amino acids. The CDR3 DNA reads as TGTGCCAGCAGTTTCGGGCTCATGAGCTCCTACGAGCAGTACTTC. Amino acid sequence: CASSFGLMSSYEQYF.

This chain connects TRBV7-7 to TRBJ2-5, with 7 bases aligning to TRBD2. Germline CDR1 reads SSHAT; CDR2 reads FNYEAQ (reference sequence). This CDR3 is 15 amino acids long. The CDR3 loop is CASGSWASGQETQYF. The CDR3 nucleotides are TGTGCTAGCGGATCTTGGGCTAGCGGACAAGAGACCCAGTACTTC.

This clonotype was seen only a few times. The chain carries TRBV9 and TRBJ1-2; a weak D match, TRBD1 (6 bases). Germline CDR1 SGDLS, CDR2 YYNGEE. The CDR3 is 12 residues long. The V and J ends lost 7 bases and 7 bases respectively, with 14 bases between them. This CDR3 reads CASGAGVAGYTF. CDR3 DNA sequence: TGTGCCAGCGGGGCAGGGGTTGCTGGCTACACCTTC.

V is TRBV7-2 and J is TRBJ2-5; 7 bases are a match to TRBD2. The CDR3 covers 14 residues. The V and J ends lost 1 base and 9 bases, in that order; junction bases with no gene match: 8. Germline CDR1 and CDR2: SGHTA and FQGNSA. Here the CDR3 reads CASSLGEAGVPQYF. The DNA of the CDR3 is TGTGCCAGCAGCTTAGGCGAGGCGGGAGTGCCCCAGTACTTC.

The rearrangement uses TRBV28 and TRBJ1-4, with D hard to call. This CDR3 has 11 amino acids. Germline-derived CDR1 and CDR2 are MDHEN and SYDVKM. Trimming removed 5 bases at V and 5 bases at J, with 3 bases between. In nucleotides, the CDR3 is TGTGCCAGCAGTCAGAATGAAAAACTGTTTTTT. Protein sequence: CASSQNEKLFF. The full variable domain, completed using reference TRBV28 and TRBJ1-4, is DVKVTQSSRYLVKRTGEKVFLECVQDMDHENMFWYRQDPGLGLRLIYFSYDVKMKEKGDIPEGYSVSREKKERFSLILESASTNQTSMYLCASSQNEKLFFGSGTQLSVL.

V is TRBV6-2 or TRBV6-3 and J is TRBJ2-2; perhaps TRBD2 as D (6 bases). The CDR3 length is 17 residues. The germline V gene has CDR1 MNHEY and CDR2 SVGEGT. V was cut by 6 bases and J by 1 base, with 18 bases left in between. CDR3 coding DNA: TGTGCCAGCAGACCGACCCTTCCGGGACTGAACACCGGGGAGCTGTTTTTT. This sequence encodes CASRPTLPGLNTGELFF.

V usage is TRBV7-2 and J usage is TRBJ1-2; D might be TRBD1 (5 bases). In germline, CDR1 is SGHTA, CDR2 FQGNSA. This CDR3 contains 16 residues. V shed 6 bases and J shed 8 bases, with 25 bases lying between them. The CDR3 is CASSYLIGAPERGYTF. The CDR3 nucleotides are TGTGCCAGCAGTTACCTTATAGGGGCACCCGAGCGCGGCTACACCTTC.

The chain joins TRBV5-4 to TRBJ1-2, with TRBD1 matching 9 bases. Germline CDR1 reads SGHNT; CDR2 reads YYREEE (reference sequence). V dropped 5 bases and J dropped 4; count of bases not matched to a gene: 9. The CDR3 length is 15 residues. CDR3 nucleotide sequence: TGTGCCAGCAGGCCCGGGACAGGGAATGGCTATGGCTACACCTTC. This translates into CASRPGTGNGYGYTF.

This chain links TRBV20-1 with TRBJ2-7; D remains ambiguous. V was cut by 0 bases and J by 2 bases, with 8 bases left in between. This CDR3 has 13 residues. Germline lookup yields CDR1 DFQATT and CDR2 SNEGSKA (reference sequence). The CDR3 region has the DNA TGCAGTGCTAGAGAGACTTCACCCTACGAGCAGTACTTC. Protein sequence: CSARETSPYEQYF.

J is TRBJ1-2 and V is TRBV5-1; the D is unclear. Per germline, CDR1 SGHRS and CDR2 YFSETQ. Between the trimmed V and J ends, which lost 4 bases and 0 bases, there was a span of 16 bases. The CDR3 consists of 16 residues. The CDR3 sequence: CASSLGPEYTNYGYTF. CDR3 in DNA: TGCGCCAGCAGCCTGGGTCCGGAATATACTAACTATGGCTACACCTTC.

The chain has TRBV28 and TRBJ1-4; 8 bases are a match to TRBD1. Trimming took 5 bases from V and 8 from J; bases not matched to a gene: 13. Germline V gene lookup returns CDR1 MDHEN and CDR2 SYDVKM. The CDR3 has 16 amino acids. CDR3 coding DNA: TGTGCCAGCAGTCCCTATCAGGGGGCGGCTCCAGAAAAACTGTTTTTT. Translated: CASSPYQGAAPEKLFF. The full variable domain, its missing parts supplied by reference TRBV28 and TRBJ1-4, is DVKVTQSSRYLVKRTGEKVFLECVQDMDHENMFWYRQDPGLGLRLIYFSYDVKMKEKGDIPEGYSVSREKKERFSLILESASTNQTSMYLCASSPYQGAAPEKLFFGSGTQLSVL.

The rearrangement joins TRBV6-2 or TRBV6-3 to TRBJ2-1; TRBD2 is a possible D gene (7 bases). Germline V gene lookup returns CDR1 MNHEY and CDR2 SVGEGT. This CDR3 is 16 amino acids long. V lost 2 bases, J lost 1 base, and 12 bases lay in between. CDR3 loop: CASSYGGAGSYNEQFF. Written as DNA, the CDR3 is TGTGCCAGCAGTTACGGGGGGGCTGGGTCCTACAATGAGCAGTTCTTC.

This clonotype was observed a few times. In DNA form, the CDR3 reads TGTGCCACCAGCGCCGGAAGGGATCCTAGCTATGGCTACACCTTC. This translates into CATSAGRDPSYGYTF. This chain uses TRBV15 with TRBJ1-2; D unresolved. The germline V and J ends were trimmed by 5 bases and 4 bases, with 17 bases remaining between them. The CDR3 covers 15 residues. Germline loops: CDR1 LNHNV, CDR2 YYDKDF (reference sequence). Full variable domain (remainder filled in from reference TRBV15 and TRBJ1-2): DAMVIQNPRYQVTQFGKPVTLSCSQTLNHNVMYWYQQKSSQAPKLLFHYYDKDFNNEADTPDNFQSRRPNTSFCFLDIRSPGLGDTAMYLCATSAGRDPSYGYTFGSGTRLTVV.

The chain couples TRBV9 to TRBJ1-4; D uncertain. Trimming pared 4 bases from V and 5 bases from J, leaving 18 bases between. The CDR3 totals 16 residues. Germline loops: CDR1 SGDLS, CDR2 YYNGEE. The DNA of the CDR3 is TGTGCCAGCAGCCCATCGGGAGGAGGATTGAATGAAAAACTGTTTTTT. Residues: CASSPSGGGLNEKLFF.

This chain joins TRBV9 and TRBJ1-1; D remains unclear. Trimming cost V 0 bases and J 3 bases, with 18 bases left between them. CDR1 and CDR2 (germline): SGDLS, YYNGEE. The CDR3 runs 17 residues. CDR3 in DNA: TGTGCCAGCAGCGTAGCCCCGGACCCGATGTGGGACACTGAAGCTTTCTTT. Its translation is CASSVAPDPMWDTEAFF.

The rearrangement joins TRBV12-3 or TRBV12-4 to TRBJ2-3; a weak D match, TRBD1 (6 bases). CDR3 length: 16 residues. V was clipped by 3 bases and J by 1 base, with 14 bases between them. This CDR3 is CASSFAPGEGTDTQYF. Here the CDR3 DNA reads TGTGCCAGCAGTTTCGCTCCAGGGGAAGGCACAGATACGCAGTATTTT.

This clonotype came up a few times. This chain uses TRBV28 with TRBJ1-1; TRBD1 aligns across 7 bases. Germline V gene data show CDR1 as MDHEN and CDR2 as SYDVKM. The V segment lost 5 bases and the J segment 0 bases; nucleotides outside the gene matches: 6. CDR3 length: 15 residues. The CDR3 spells CASSPVTGLNTEAFF. In DNA, the CDR3 is TGTGCCAGCAGTCCCGTGACAGGGCTGAACACTGAAGCTTTCTTT.